This T cell receptor (beta chain) derives from a study of shared clonotypes between healthy human individuals. TCRdb's table, derived via immunoSEQ multiplex PCR, lists solely in-frame clones and lacks some. Of approximately 1.5 million clones detected, 95% to 99% appear once; the ten largest clones hold approximately 0.44%. The sequenced material came from naive CD4+ T cells sorted from blood. As for subset: CD45RA+ positively selected. This receptor was obtained from a man in his thirties or forties in good health.

CDR3 nucleotides: TGTGCCTGGAGTGGTACGGACTCTGGCTACACCTTC. It encodes CAWSGTDSGYTF. This chain connects TRBV30 to TRBJ1-2; D is uncertain. V was clipped by 1 base and J by 7 bases, with 10 bases between them. The germline CDR1 and CDR2 sequences are GTSNPN and SVGIG (reference sequence). The CDR3 runs 12 residues.